The clone carrying this TCR beta chain was seen more than once but under ten times. The antigen is unknown. This entry comes from a study of T cells after yellow fever vaccination. About the study: The authors prepared low-cell-number fractions using SMART-Seq v4 Ultra Low Input.

Whole-study results and caveats: Most primary-vaccination clones reappeared after the booster (about 95% CD4, 88% CD8). It was a small share of clonotypes that appeared in both CD4 and CD8 compartments.

In making TCR cDNA, 5'RACE template switching added a universal primer site and UMIs to it. MiXCR, applied by TCRdb to the 5' RACE reads, yields one record per CDR3 protein. The sample contains about 370,000 distinct CDR3 sequences, 11% of which appear only once. The input for sequencing was PBMCs, taken on the day of the first yellow fever vaccination. The sequence came from a man between 18 and 29 years old who received the YFV17D yellow fever vaccine.

The CDR3 region is CASSQETGTGNTIYF. The CDR3 bases are TGTGCCAGCAGCCAAGAGACAGGCACAGGAAACACCATATATTTT. This chain uses TRBV3-1 with TRBJ1-3, with a possible D match to TRBD1 (6 bases). V shed 0 bases and J shed 4 bases, with 10 bases lying between them. The CDR3 has 15 amino acids. From germline, CDR1 is LGHDT and CDR2 YNNKEL (reference sequence).